The rows below give T cell receptor beta chains drawn from one sample of a study of regulatory T cells in long-lasting Graves disease. TCRdb passed the multiplex PCR reads through MiXCR, listing each CDR3 protein once. The data show approximately 460,000 distinct CDR3 sequences, with about 16% seen just once and about 10% held by the top ten. These data also formed part of another study, on T cells in Graves' hyperthyroidism and ophthalmopathy.

The source was peripheral blood mononuclear cells (PBMCs), collected at new diagnosis, from a patient treated with antithyroid drugs. All receptors come from a woman aged 25 to 45 with Graves disease. The conserved cysteine and the conserved F or W are not part of the CDR3 here. Fields, in order: D gene, V gene, CDR3 protein. The D gene is left open where the match is weak.

.	TRBV12-3/TRBV12-4	ASTVGWADRAF
TRBD2	TRBV7-9	ASSPGLAEQETQY
TRBD1	TRBV6-1	ASSDGTGGAGRGYT
.	TRBV2	ASRVGNTIY
TRBD1	TRBV28	ASSWTGKGLNQPQH
TRBD2	TRBV4-3	ASSEEPRDYSYNEQF
.	TRBV20-1	SASARREGTDTQY
TRBD2	TRBV20-1	SARMGGVRETQY
TRBD2	TRBV6-1	ASSLIAASGNNEQF
TRBD2	TRBV9	ASSVYSGLAESYNEQF
.	TRBV3-1	ASSQGANSPLH
TRBD1	TRBV24-1	ATSDSYRGNQPQH
.	TRBV18	ASSPGRPNQPQH
TRBD1	TRBV2	ASSPVGQGGNQPQH
.	TRBV5-1	ASSRIDSNYGYT
TRBD2	TRBV11-2	ASSYRTSGYNEQF
.	TRBV30	AWNWGHGELF
.	TRBV28	ASSDLGTQY
.	TRBV14	ASSRGTWDEQY
TRBD1	TRBV28	ASSSPTGGSYEQY
.	TRBV7-9	ASSLVDSGEFTDTQY
.	TRBV27	ASSLLVADEQF
.	TRBV28	ASRRSGSSYEQY
TRBD1	TRBV18	ASNRGEVYEQY
TRBD2	TRBV11-3	ASSTSSGKQF
TRBD2	TRBV20-1	SARDRLAGADTGELF
TRBD2	TRBV20-1	SADAGVEQF
.	TRBV5-1	ASSWALGENTEAF
.	TRBV7-9	ASSLDLQPDEKLF
.	TRBV7-3	ASSNPPGGEAF
.	TRBV12-3/TRBV12-4	ASSKTGSEPTDTQY
.	TRBV7-7	ASSFDANTGELF
.	TRBV20-1	SALQGVKNIQY
.	TRBV20-1	SARGRNTEAF
TRBD1	TRBV12-3/TRBV12-4	ASSPKDRGPYNEQF